This TCR beta chain derives from a study of CXCR3-negative and CXCR3-positive naive CD8 T cells. Germline values: CDR1 SGHDN, CDR2 FVKESK. The CDR3 is made up of 16 amino acids. Regarding the study as a whole: A higher hydrophobicity marked the TRB CDR3s of CXCR3-positive naive cells versus CXCR3-negative naive cells.

In the case of this clonotype: Antigen unknown.

UMI-tagged TRB cDNA libraries were built via 5' RACE. TCRdb reanalyzed the 5' RACE reads and collapses them to one entry per CDR3 protein, without DNA. This table lists around 140,000 distinct CDR3 sequences. The receptor was isolated from a human donor in good health. Some clones in this sample may be carry-over from other donors' samples. Sequenced sample: naive CXCR3+ CD8+ T cells from blood. Stated subset: CD45RO-CCR7+CD27+CD95- naive CD8+ T cells expressing CXCR3 (TNR3+). J is TRBJ2-7 and V is TRBV14; TCRdb names TRBD1, which stays unverified in the absence of DNA. This CDR3 is CASSPGQGWNLDEQYF.